This T cell receptor beta chain was recorded in a study of CD8+CD57+ T cells in acquired aplastic anemia. Study details: The sorted CD4+ and CD8+ cells yielded an average approximately 3.2 ug of DNA.

With respect to this clonotype: Antigen specificity is unknown.

Study-wide findings and caveats: The number of CD8+ CDR3 sequences shared by patients and controls was twenty-nine. Patients showed no significant difference from controls in CD8+ Simpson's diversity.

The study profiled TCR beta VDJ and CDR3 using genomic DNA as template. MiXCR was run by TCRdb on the reads, yielding one entry per CDR3 protein. Of about 400,000 distinct CDR3 sequences in the sample, approximately 70% were seen once. The source is a human donor in good health, serving as a control. Input material: sorted CD4+, CD8+, or CD8+CD57+ T cells (not recorded which) from PBMCs.

The CDR3 region is CASSLDLGGTVYNEQFF. CDR3 nucleotides: TGTGCCAGCAGTTTAGATCTAGGGGGGACAGTTTACAATGAGCAGTTCTTC. V usage is TRBV19 and J usage is TRBJ2-1; weak D call: TRBD1 (7 bases). Germline V gives CDR1 LNHDA, CDR2 SQIVND (reference sequence). The CDR3 runs to 17 residues. The ends were cut back, 9 bases at V and 4 bases at J, with 25 bases in the middle.